This TCR beta chain was observed in a study of T-cell reconstitution after alpha-beta-depleted transplantation in children. Findings and limits, study-wide: Recipient T cells and thymic progenitors that survived gave rise to the high TCRbeta diversity observed at day 60 in some patients. It was reported that alpha-beta T cells came from several hundred expanded graft clones (about two months after transplant).

The ends were cut back, 4 bases at V and 8 bases at J, with 8 bases in the middle. CDR3 length equals 12 residues. CDR1 and CDR2 (germline): KGHSH, LQKENI. With regard to this clonotype: Its antigen is unidentified.

It was with unique molecular identifiers that the TCRbeta library was prepared. Each CDR3 protein is one row after TCRdb ran MiXCR on the PCR reads. The table has a few hundred thousand distinct CDR3 sequences, 15% to 20% seen once; the top ten hold 29%. The receptor was isolated from a boy under three years old who had a stem cell transplant for Wiskott-Aldrich syndrome, so the T cells may come from the graft donor. The genes are TRBV18 and TRBJ2-2, with unresolved D. This specimen was PBMCs, mostly from graft donor cells, taken 360 days after TCRalphabeta/CD19-depleted stem cell transplant. The CDR3 is CASSHVEGELFF. The CDR3 region has the DNA TGTGCCAGCTCACACGTCGAGGGGGAGCTGTTTTTT.